This entry concerns a single T cell receptor beta chain. The CDR3 contains 16 residues. Trimming shortened V by 0 bases and J by 1 base, and 10 bases separated the two germline ends. The germline CDR1 and CDR2 sequences are SGHDT and YYEEEE. The data are from a study of blood T cell repertoires in COVID-19. Background on the study: Sites in the United States, Italy and Spain provided acute and convalescent COVID-19 samples. T cells, B-cell-depleted T cells, or PBMCs provided the cDNA or gDNA that served as material.

Authors' data handling: Researchers report that nucleated cell counts were estimated from reference gene primer amplification. The data were produced by immunoSEQ multiplex PCR, yet TCRdb's version contains in-frame clones alone and is incomplete. The V and J calls and clone size are taken from that table; D and trimming were inferred from the DNA. The table has just under 90,000 clones, about 91% seen once. J is TRBJ1-4 and V is TRBV5-6; D might be TRBD1 (5 bases). The clonotype comes from a man in his 60s with acute or convalescent COVID-19. Specimen: peripheral blood. The CDR3 sequence is CASSLAGGGTNEKLFF. The CDR3 DNA sequence: TGTGCCAGCAGCTTGGCCGGCGGGGGAACTAATGAAAAACTGTTTTTT.